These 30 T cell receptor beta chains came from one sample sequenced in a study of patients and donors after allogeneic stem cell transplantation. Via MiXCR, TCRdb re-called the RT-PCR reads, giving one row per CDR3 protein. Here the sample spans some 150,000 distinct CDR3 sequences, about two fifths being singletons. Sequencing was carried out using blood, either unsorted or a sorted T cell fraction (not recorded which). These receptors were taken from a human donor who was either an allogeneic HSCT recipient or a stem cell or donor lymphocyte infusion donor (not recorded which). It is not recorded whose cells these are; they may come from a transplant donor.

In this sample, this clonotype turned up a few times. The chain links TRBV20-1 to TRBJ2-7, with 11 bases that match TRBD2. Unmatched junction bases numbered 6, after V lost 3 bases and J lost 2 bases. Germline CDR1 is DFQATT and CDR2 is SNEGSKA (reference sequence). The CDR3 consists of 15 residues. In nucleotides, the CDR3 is TGCAGTGCTAGTAGGGGGACTAGCGGTACCTACGAGCAGTACTTC. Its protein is CSASRGTSGTYEQYF.

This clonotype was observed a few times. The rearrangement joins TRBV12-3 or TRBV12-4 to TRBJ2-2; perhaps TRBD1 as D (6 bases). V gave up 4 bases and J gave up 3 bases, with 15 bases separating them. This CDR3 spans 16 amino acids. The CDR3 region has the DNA TGTGCCAGCAGTTCGCCACAGGGTCGTGACACCGGGGAGCTGTTTTTT. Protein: CASSSPQGRDTGELFF.

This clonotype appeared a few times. CDR3 in DNA: TGTGCCACCAGTGACCCGGACACCCCCAGCCAGCCCCAGCATTTT. Translation gives CATSDPDTPSQPQHF. The chain recombines TRBV24-1 with TRBJ1-5, with TRBD1 as a possible D gene (5 bases). This CDR3 has 15 amino acids. Trimming shortened V by 4 bases and J by 7 bases, and 16 bases separated the two germline ends. From germline, CDR1 is KGHDR and CDR2 SFDVKD.

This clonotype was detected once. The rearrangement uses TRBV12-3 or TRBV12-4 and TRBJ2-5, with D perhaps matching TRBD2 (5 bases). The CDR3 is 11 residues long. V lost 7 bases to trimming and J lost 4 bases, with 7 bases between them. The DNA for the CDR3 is TGTGCCAGCACCAGCGGAGAGACCCAGTACTTC. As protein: CASTSGETQYF.

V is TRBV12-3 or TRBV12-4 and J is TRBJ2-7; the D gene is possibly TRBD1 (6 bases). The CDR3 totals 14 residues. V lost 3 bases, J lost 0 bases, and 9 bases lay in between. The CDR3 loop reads CASSFQGISYEQYF. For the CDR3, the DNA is TGTGCCAGCAGTTTTCAGGGGATCTCCTACGAGCAGTACTTC.

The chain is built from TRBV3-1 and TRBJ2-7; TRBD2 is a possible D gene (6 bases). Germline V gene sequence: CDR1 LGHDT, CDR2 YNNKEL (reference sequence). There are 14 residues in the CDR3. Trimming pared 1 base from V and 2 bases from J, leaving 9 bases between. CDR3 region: CASSQAAGTYEQYF. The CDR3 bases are TGTGCCAGCAGCCAAGCTGCGGGAACCTACGAGCAGTACTTC.

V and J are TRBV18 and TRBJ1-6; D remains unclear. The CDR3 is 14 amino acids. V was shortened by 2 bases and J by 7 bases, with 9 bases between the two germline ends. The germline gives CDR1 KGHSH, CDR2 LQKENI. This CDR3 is CASSPGQVNSPLHF. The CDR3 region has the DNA TGTGCCAGCTCACCAGGGCAGGTCAATTCACCCCTCCACTTT. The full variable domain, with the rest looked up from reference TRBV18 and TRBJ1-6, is NAGVMQNPRHLVRRRGQEARLRCSPMKGHSHVYWYRQLPEEGLKFMVYLQKENIIDESGMPKERFSAEFPKEGPSILRIQQVVRGDSAAYFCASSPGQVNSPLHFGNGTRLTVT.

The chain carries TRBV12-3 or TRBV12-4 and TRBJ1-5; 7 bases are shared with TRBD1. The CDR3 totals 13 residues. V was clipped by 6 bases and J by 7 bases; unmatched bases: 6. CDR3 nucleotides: TGTGCCAGCAGCATGACAGGGCCCCAGCCCCAGCATTTT. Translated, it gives CASSMTGPQPQHF.

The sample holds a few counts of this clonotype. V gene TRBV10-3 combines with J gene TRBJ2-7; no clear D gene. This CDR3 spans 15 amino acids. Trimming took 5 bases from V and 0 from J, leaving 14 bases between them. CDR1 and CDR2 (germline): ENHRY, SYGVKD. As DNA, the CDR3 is TGTGCCATCAGTAAGGTAAACCGAAGCTCCTACGAGCAGTACTTC. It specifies CAISKVNRSSYEQYF.

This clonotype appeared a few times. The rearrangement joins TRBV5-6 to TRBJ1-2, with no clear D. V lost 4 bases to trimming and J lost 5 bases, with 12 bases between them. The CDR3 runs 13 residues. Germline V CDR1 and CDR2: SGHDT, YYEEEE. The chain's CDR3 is CASSGLPRYGYTF. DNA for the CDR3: TGTGCCAGCAGCGGTCTCCCGAGGTATGGCTACACCTTC.

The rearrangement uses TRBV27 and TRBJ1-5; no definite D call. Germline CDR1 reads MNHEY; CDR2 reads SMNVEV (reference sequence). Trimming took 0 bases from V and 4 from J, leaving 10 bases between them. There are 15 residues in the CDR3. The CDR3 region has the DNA TGTGCCAGCAGTTTATCGGGTAGGGTAAATCAGCCCCAGCATTTT. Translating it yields CASSLSGRVNQPQHF.

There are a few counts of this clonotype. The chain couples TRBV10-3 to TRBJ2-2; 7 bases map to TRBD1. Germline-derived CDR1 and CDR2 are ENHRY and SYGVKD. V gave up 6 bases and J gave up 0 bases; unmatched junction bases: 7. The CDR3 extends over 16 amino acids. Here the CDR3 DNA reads TGTGCCATCAGGGGTAGGGGGCTCGCGAACACCGGGGAGCTGTTTTTT. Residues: CAIRGRGLANTGELFF.

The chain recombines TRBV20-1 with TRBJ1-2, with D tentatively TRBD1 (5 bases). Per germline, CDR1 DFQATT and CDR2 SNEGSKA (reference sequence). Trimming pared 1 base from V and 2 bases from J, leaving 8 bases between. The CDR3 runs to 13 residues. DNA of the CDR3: TGCAGTGCTAGAGTGGGGGAGAACTATGGCTACACCTTC. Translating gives CSARVGENYGYTF.

As DNA, the CDR3 is TGTGCCAGCAGCGCGTCGGACAGGGAGGTATCAAAATATGGCTACACCTTC. The encoded protein is CASSASDREVSKYGYTF. The chain couples TRBV9 to TRBJ1-2, with 8 positions matching TRBD1. Germline lookup yields CDR1 SGDLS and CDR2 YYNGEE. J lost 5 bases, V lost 3 bases, and 15 bases had no gene match. This CDR3 is built from 17 residues.

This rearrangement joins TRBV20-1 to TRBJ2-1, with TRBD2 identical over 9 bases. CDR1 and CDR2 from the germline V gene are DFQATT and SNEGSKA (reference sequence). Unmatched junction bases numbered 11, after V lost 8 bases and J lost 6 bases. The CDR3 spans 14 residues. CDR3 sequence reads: CSTTGTSNPNEQFF. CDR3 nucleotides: TGCAGTACTACCGGGACTAGCAATCCCAATGAGCAGTTCTTC.

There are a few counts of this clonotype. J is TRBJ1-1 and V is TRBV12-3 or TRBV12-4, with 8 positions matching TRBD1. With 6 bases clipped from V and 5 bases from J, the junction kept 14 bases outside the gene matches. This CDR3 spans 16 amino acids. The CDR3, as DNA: TGTGCCAGCAGCCCCGGACAGGGATGGTGGTCAACTGAAGCTTTCTTT. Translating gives CASSPGQGWWSTEAFF.

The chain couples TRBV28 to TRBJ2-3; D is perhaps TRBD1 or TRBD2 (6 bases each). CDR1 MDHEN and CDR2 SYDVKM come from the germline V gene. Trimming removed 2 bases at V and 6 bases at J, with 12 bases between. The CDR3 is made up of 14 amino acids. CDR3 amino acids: CASSLTGARDTQYF. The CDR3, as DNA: TGTGCCAGCAGTTTAACGGGGGCGCGGGATACGCAGTATTTT.

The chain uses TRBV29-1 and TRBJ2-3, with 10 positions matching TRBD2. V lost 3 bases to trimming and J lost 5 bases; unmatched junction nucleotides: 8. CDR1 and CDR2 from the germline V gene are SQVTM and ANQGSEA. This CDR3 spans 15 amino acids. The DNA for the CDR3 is TGCAGCGTTGACCCTCTAGCGGGGGCAAAAGATACGCAGTATTTT. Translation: CSVDPLAGAKDTQYF.

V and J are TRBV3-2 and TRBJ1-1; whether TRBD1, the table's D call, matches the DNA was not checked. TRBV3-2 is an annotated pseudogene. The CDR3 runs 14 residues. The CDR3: CASSPAQGNTEAFF. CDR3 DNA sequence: TGTGCCAGCAGCCCGGCACAGGGGAACACTGAAGCTTTCTTT.

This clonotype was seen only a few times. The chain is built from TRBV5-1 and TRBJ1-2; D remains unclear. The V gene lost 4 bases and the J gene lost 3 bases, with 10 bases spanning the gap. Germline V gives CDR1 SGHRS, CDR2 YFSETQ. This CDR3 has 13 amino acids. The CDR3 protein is CASSQPPDYGYTF. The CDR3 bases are TGCGCCAGCAGCCAACCACCGGACTATGGCTACACCTTC.

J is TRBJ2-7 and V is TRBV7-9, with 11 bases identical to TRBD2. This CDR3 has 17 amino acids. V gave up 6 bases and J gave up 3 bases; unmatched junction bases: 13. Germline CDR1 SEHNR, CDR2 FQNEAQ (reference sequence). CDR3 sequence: CASRSTITSGGLYEQYF. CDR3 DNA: TGTGCCAGCAGATCCACGATAACTAGCGGGGGACTCTACGAGCAGTACTTC.

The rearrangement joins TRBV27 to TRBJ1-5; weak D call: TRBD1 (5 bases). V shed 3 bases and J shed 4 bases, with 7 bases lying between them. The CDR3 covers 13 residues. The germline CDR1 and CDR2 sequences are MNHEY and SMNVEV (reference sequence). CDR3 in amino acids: CASSFRQNQPQHF. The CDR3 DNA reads TGTGCCAGCAGTTTCCGACAGAATCAGCCCCAGCATTTT.

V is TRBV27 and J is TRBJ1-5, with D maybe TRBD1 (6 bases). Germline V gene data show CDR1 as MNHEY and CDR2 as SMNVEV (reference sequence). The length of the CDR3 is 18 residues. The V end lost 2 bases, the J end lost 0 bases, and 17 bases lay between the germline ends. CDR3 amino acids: CASSLGPPRGDSNQPQHF. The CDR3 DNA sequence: TGTGCCAGCAGTTTAGGGCCCCCCAGGGGAGATAGCAATCAGCCCCAGCATTTT.

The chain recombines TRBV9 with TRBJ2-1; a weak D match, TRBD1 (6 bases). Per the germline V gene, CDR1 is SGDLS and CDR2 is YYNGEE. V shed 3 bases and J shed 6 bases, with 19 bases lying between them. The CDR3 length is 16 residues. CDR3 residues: CASSGYRVQGSNEQFF. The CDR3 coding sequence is TGTGCCAGCAGCGGATACCGGGTCCAGGGGTCCAATGAGCAGTTCTTC.

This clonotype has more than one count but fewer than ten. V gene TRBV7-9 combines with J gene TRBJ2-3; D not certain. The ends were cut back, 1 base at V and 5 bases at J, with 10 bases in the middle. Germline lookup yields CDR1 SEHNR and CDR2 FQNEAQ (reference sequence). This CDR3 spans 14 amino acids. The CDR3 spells CASSLDIGIDTQYF. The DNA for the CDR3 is TGTGCCAGCAGCTTAGATATAGGGATAGATACGCAGTATTTT. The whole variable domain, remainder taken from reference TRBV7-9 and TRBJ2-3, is DTGVSQNPRHKITKRGQNVTFRCDPISEHNRLYWYRQTLGQGPEFLTYFQNEAQLEKSRLLSDRFSAERPKGSFSTLEIQRTEQGDSAMYLCASSLDIGIDTQYFGPGTRLTVL.

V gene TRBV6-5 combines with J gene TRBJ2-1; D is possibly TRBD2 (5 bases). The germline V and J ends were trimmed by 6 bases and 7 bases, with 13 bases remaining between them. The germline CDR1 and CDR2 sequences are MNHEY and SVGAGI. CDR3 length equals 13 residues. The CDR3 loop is CASSQTRRNEQFF. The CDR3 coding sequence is TGTGCCAGCAGCCAAACAAGGAGGAATGAGCAGTTCTTC.

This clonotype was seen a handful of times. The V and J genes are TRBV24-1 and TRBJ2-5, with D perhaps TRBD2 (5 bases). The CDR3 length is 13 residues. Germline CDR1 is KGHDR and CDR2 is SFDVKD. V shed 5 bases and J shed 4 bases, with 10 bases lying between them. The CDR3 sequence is CATSAGGGETQYF. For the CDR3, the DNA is TGTGCCACCAGTGCGGGCGGAGGAGAGACCCAGTACTTC.

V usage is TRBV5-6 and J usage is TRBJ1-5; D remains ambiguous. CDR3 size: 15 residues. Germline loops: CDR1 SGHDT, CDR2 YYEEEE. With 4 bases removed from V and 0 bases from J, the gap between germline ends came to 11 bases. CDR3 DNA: TGTGCCAGCAGCACCGGGCTGGTTAGCAATCAGCCCCAGCATTTT. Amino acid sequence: CASSTGLVSNQPQHF.

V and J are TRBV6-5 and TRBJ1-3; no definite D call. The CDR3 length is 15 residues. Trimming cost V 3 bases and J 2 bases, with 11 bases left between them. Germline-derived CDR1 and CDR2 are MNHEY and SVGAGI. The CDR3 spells CASSYSDGPGNTIYF. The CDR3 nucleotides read TGTGCCAGCAGTTATTCGGACGGACCTGGAAACACCATATATTTT.

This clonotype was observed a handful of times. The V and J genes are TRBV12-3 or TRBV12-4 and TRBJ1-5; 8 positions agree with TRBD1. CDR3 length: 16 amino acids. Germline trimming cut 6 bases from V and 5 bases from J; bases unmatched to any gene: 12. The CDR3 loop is CASSPPGTGAHQPQHF. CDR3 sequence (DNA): TGTGCCAGCAGCCCCCCTGGGACAGGCGCTCATCAGCCCCAGCATTTT.